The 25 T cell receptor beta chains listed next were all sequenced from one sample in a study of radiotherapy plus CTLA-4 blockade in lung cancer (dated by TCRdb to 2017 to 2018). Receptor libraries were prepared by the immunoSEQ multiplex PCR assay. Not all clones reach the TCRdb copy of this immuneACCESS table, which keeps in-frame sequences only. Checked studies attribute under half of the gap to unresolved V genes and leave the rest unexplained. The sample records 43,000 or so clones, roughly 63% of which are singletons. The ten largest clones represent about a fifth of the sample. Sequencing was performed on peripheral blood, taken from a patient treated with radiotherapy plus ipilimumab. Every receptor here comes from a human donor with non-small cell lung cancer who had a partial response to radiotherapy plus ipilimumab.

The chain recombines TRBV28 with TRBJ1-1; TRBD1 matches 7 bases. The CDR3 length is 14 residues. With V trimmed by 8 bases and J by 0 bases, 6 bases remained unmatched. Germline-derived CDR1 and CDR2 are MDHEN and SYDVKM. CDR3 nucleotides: TGTGCCAGCGAGACAGGGCCTATGAACACTGAAGCTTTCTTT. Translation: CASETGPMNTEAFF.

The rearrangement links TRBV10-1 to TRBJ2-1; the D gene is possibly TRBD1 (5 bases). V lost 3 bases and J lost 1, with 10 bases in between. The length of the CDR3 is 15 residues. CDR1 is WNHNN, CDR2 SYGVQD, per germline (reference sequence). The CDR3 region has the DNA TGCGCCAGCAGTGACAGGGCTAGATCCTACAATGAGCAGTTCTTC. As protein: CASSDRARSYNEQFF.

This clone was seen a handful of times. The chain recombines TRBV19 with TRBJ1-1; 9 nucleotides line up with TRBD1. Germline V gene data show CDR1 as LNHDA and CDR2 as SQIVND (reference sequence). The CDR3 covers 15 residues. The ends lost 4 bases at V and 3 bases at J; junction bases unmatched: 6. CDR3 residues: CASSSLGQGHTEAFF. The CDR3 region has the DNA TGTGCCAGTAGTAGTTTGGGACAGGGACACACTGAAGCTTTCTTT.

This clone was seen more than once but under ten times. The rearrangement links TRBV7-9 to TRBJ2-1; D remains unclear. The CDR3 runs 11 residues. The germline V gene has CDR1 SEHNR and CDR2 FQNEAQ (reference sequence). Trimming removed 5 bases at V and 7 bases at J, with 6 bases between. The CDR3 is CASSVQNEQFF. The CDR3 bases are TGTGCCAGCAGCGTGCAGAATGAGCAGTTCTTC.

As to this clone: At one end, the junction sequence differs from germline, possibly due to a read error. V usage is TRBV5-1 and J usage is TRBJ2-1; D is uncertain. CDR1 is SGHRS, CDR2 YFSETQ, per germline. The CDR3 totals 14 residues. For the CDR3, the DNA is TGCGCCAGCAGCTTGGGTCTCTCCTACAATGAGCGGTTCTTC. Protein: CASSLGLSYNERFF.

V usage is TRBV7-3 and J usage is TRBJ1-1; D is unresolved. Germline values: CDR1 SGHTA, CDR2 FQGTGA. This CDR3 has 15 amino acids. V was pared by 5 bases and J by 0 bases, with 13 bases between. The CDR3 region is CASSRLGSMNTEAFF. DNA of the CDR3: TGTGCCAGCAGCAGGTTGGGCAGTATGAACACTGAAGCTTTCTTT.

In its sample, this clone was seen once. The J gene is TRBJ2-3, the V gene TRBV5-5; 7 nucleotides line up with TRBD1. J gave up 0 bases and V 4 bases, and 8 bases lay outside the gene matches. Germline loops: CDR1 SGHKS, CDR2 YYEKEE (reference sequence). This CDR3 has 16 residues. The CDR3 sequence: CASSPNTGASTDTQYF. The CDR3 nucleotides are TGTGCCAGCAGCCCGAATACAGGGGCAAGCACAGATACGCAGTATTTT.

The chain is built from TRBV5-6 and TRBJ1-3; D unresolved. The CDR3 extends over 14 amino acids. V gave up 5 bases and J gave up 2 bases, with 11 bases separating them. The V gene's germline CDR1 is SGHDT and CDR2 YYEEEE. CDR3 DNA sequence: TGTGCCAGCAGTTCGACTGCTGCTGGAAACACCATATATTTT. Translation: CASSSTAAGNTIYF. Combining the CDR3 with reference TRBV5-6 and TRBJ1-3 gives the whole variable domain DAGVTQSPTHLIKTRGQQVTLRCSPKSGHDTVSWYQQALGQGPQFIFQYYEEEERQRGNFPDRFSGHQFPNYSSELNVNALLLGDSALYLCASSSTAAGNTIYFGEGSWLTVV.

The DNA of the CDR3 is TGTGCCAGCAGCTCGACACAGGGGACTGAAGCTTTCTTT. The encoded protein is CASSSTQGTEAFF. This chain uses TRBV7-9 with TRBJ1-1, with 7 bases matching TRBD1. CDR3 size: 13 residues. The germline CDR1 and CDR2 sequences are SEHNR and FQNEAQ (reference sequence). The trim removed 4 bases at V and 5 bases at J, leaving 4 bases unmatched.

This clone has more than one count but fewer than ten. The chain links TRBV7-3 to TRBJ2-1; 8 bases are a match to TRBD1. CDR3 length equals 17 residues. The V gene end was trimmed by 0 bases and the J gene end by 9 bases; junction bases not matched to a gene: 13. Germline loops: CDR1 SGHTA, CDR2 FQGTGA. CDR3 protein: CASSLTRTGPLGSEQFF. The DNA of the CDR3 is TGTGCCAGCAGCTTAACGAGGACAGGGCCCCTGGGTAGTGAGCAGTTCTTC.

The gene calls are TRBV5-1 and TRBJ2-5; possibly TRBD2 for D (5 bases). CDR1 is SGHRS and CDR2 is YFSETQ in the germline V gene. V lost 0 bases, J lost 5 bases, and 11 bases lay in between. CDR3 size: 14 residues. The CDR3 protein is CASSLETGSETQYF. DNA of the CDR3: TGCGCCAGCAGCTTGGAGACGGGATCGGAGACCCAGTACTTC.

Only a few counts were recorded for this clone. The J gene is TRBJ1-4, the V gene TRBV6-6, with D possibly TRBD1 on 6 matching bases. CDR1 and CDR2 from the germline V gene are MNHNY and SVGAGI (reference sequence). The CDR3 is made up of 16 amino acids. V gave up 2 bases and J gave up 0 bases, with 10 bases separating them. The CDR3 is CASSYGGLTTNEKLFF. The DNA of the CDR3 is TGTGCCAGCAGTTACGGGGGCCTGACAACTAATGAAAAACTGTTTTTT.

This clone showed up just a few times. The CDR3 nucleotides read TGTGCCAGCAGCTTAGAAGCGGGGCTATACAATGAGCAGTTCTTC. Translating it yields CASSLEAGLYNEQFF. This chain uses TRBV7-8 with TRBJ2-1, with TRBD2 identical over 7 bases. CDR1 SGHVS and CDR2 FQNEAQ come from the germline V gene. V lost 1 base to trimming and J lost 4 bases; unmatched junction nucleotides: 4. The CDR3 has 15 residues.

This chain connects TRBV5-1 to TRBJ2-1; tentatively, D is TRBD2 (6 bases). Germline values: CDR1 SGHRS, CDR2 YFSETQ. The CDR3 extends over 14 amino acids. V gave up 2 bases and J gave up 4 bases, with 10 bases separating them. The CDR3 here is CASSLNSGYNEQFF. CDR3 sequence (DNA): TGCGCCAGCAGCTTAAACAGCGGGTACAATGAGCAGTTCTTC.

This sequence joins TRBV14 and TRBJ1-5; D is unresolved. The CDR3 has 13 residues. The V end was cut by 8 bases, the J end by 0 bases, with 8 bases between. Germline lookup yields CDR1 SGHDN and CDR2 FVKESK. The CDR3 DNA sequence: TGTGCCAGCGAGGCCAGTAGCAATCAGCCCCAGCATTTT. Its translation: CASEASSNQPQHF.

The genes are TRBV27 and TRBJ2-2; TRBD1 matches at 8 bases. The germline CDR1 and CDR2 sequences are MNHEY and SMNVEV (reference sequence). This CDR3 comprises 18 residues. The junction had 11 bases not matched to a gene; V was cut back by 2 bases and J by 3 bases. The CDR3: CASSLGQGTWVDTGELFF. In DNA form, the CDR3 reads TGTGCCAGCAGTTTAGGACAGGGCACATGGGTGGACACCGGGGAGCTGTTTTTT.

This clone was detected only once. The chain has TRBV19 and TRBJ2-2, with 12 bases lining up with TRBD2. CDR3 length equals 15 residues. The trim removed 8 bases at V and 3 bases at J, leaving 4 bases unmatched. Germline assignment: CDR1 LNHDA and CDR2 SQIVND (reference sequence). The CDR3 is CASSRLAGDTGELFF. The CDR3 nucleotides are TGTGCCAGTTCCAGACTAGCGGGGGACACCGGGGAGCTGTTTTTT.

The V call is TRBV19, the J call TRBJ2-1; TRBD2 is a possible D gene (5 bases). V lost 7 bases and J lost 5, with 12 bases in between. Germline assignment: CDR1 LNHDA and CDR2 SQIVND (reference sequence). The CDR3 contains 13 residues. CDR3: CASNPDSNNEQFF. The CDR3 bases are TGTGCCAGTAACCCGGACTCAAACAATGAGCAGTTCTTC.

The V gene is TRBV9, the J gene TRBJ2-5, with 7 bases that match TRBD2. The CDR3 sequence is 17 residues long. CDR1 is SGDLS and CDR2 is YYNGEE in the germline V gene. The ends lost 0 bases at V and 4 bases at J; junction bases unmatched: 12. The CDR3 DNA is TGTGCCAGCAGCGTAGGACCGAGCGGGGCCTCGGCAGAGACCCAGTACTTC. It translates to CASSVGPSGASAETQYF.

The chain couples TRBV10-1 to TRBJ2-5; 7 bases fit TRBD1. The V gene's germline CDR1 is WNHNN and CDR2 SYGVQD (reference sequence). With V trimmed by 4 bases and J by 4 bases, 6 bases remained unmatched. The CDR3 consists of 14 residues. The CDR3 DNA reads TGCGCCAGCAGTGGAGGGGGCGCGTTAGAGACCCAGTACTTC. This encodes CASSGGGALETQYF.

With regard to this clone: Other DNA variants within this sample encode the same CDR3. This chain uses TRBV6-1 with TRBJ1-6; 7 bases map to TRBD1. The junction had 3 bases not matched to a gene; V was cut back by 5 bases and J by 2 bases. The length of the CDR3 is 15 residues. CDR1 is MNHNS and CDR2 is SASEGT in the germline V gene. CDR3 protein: CASSRDRAYNSPLHF. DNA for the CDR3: TGTGCCAGCAGTAGAGACAGGGCCTATAATTCACCCCTCCACTTT.

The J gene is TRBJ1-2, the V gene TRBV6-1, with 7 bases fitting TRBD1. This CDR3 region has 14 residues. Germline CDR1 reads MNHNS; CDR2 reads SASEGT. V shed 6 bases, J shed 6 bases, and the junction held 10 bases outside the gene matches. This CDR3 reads CASSLDRDPDGYTF. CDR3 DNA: TGTGCCAGCAGCCTCGACAGGGATCCGGATGGCTACACCTTC.

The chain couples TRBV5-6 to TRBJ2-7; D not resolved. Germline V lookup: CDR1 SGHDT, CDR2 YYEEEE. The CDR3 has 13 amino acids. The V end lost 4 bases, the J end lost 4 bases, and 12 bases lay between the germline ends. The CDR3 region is CASSRTVGYEQYF. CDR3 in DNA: TGTGCCAGCAGCAGAACAGTTGGGTACGAGCAGTACTTC.

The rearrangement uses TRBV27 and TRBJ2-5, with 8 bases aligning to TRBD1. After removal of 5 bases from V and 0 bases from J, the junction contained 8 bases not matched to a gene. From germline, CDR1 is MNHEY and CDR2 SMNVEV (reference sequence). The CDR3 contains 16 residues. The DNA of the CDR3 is TGTGCCAGCAGTCGCGGGACAGGAGCGTACCAAGAGACCCAGTACTTC. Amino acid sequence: CASSRGTGAYQETQYF.

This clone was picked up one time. The CDR3 nucleotides read TGCGCCAGCAGCTTATTATCGAACACCGGGGAGCTGTTTTTT. Translation: CASSLLSNTGELFF. The J gene is TRBJ2-2, the V gene TRBV5-1; D gene unclear. CDR1 is SGHRS and CDR2 is YFSETQ in the germline V gene. The CDR3 is made up of 14 amino acids. The V and J ends lost 2 bases and 0 bases respectively, with 5 bases between them.